Presented here are 11 T cell receptor beta chains from one specimen sequenced in a study of spatial heterogeneity in lung cancer. TCRdb analysed the 5' RACE reads with MiXCR anew, one entry per CDR3 protein. This repertoire shows 25,000 to 35,000 distinct CDR3 sequences, about 10% found once; its top ten account for over 25%. This sample's time point: blood at routine non-recurrence follow-up after resection. The starting material was PBMCs, obtained at follow-up. These receptors all come from a female donor with early-stage non-small cell lung cancer.

This chain links TRBV28 with TRBJ2-7; D might be TRBD2 (5 bases). This CDR3 is 14 amino acids long. The V gene lost 2 bases and the J gene lost 5 bases, with 13 bases spanning the gap. The germline V gene encodes CDR1 MDHEN and CDR2 SYDVKM. As DNA, the CDR3 is TGTGCCAGCAGTTTAGGTAGCGAGTTCAACGAGCAGTACTTC. Translated: CASSLGSEFNEQYF.

This clonotype was seen many times. The chain employs TRBV5-5 and TRBJ2-1, with no clear D. Per the germline V gene, CDR1 is SGHKS and CDR2 is YYEKEE (reference sequence). CDR3 length: 15 residues. V dropped 1 base and J dropped 8 bases, with 16 bases sitting between them. CDR3 in amino acids: CASSLRAVGFDEQFF. In nucleotides, the CDR3 is TGTGCCAGCAGCTTGCGGGCGGTAGGGTTTGATGAGCAGTTCTTC. The variable domain in full, completed from reference TRBV5-5 and TRBJ2-1, reads DAGVTQSPTHLIKTRGQQVTLRCSPISGHKSVSWYQQVLGQGPQFIFQYYEKEERGRGNFPDRFSARQFPNYSSELNVNALLLGDSALYLCASSLRAVGFDEQFFGPGTRLTVL.

This clonotype was seen repeatedly, ten times or more. The J gene is TRBJ2-3, the V gene TRBV7-9; D uncertain. The V gene lost 3 bases and the J gene lost 1 base, with 8 bases spanning the gap. Germline CDR1 is SEHNR and CDR2 is FQNEAQ (reference sequence). The length of the CDR3 is 14 residues. The CDR3 DNA is TGTGCCAGCAGCTTTGATAGGGGCACAGATACGCAGTATTTT. It yields the protein CASSFDRGTDTQYF.

This clonotype has ten or more counts. This chain uses TRBV7-3 with TRBJ2-2, with 11 bases aligning to TRBD2. V shed 4 bases, J shed 3 bases, and the junction held 4 bases outside the gene matches. The CDR3 sequence is 16 residues long. CDR1 SGHTA and CDR2 FQGTGA come from the germline V gene. CDR3 DNA sequence: TGTGCCAGCAGCTCCTCTAGCGGGGGGTACACCGGGGAGCTGTTTTTT. Protein: CASSSSSGGYTGELFF.

This clonotype was recorded once. The CDR3 reads CASRTSTDTQYF. The CDR3 nucleotides read TGTGCCAGCAGAACAAGCACAGATACGCAGTATTTT. The chain employs TRBV6-1 and TRBJ2-3; D unresolved. V dropped 6 bases and J dropped 0 bases, with 4 bases sitting between them. Germline assignment: CDR1 MNHNS and CDR2 SASEGT. This CDR3 spans 12 amino acids.

This clonotype was picked up a small number of times. The chain couples TRBV28 to TRBJ1-2; 9 bases fit TRBD1. Germline CDR1 is MDHEN and CDR2 is SYDVKM. This CDR3 comprises 14 residues. Germline trimming cut 6 bases from V and 8 bases from J; bases unmatched to any gene: 10. CDR3 nucleotides: TGTGCCAGCAGAAGCGGACAGGGGATGTTAGGCTACACCTTC. Protein product: CASRSGQGMLGYTF.

This clonotype appeared a few times. The chain carries TRBV28 and TRBJ1-5, with D possibly matching TRBD1 (5 bases). The CDR3 is 14 amino acids. Germline CDR1 is MDHEN and CDR2 is SYDVKM. Between the trimmed V and J ends, which lost 3 bases and 9 bases, there was a span of 15 bases. CDR3 nucleotides: TGTGCCAGCAGTTTTCAGGGAGGCGAGGGGCCCCAGCATTTT. Its protein product is CASSFQGGEGPQHF.

This clonotype was picked up many times. V is TRBV6-2 or TRBV6-3 and J is TRBJ1-6; D is unclear. Trimming took 5 bases from V and 7 from J, leaving 27 bases between them. The CDR3 consists of 19 residues. Germline assignment: CDR1 MNHEY and CDR2 SVGEGT. The CDR3 loop is CASSILAARSRDLNSPLHF. The CDR3 DNA reads TGTGCCAGCAGTATACTCGCTGCTAGGAGTCGGGATTTGAATTCACCCCTCCACTTT.

This clonotype came up a few times. This chain links TRBV28 with TRBJ2-7, with 7 bases fitting TRBD1. CDR1 and CDR2 (germline): MDHEN, SYDVKM. The CDR3 consists of 14 residues. V trimming: 5 bases; J trimming: 5 bases; junction bases outside the gene matches: 9. CDR3 loop: CASSARQGKHEQYF. In DNA form, the CDR3 reads TGTGCCAGCAGTGCCCGACAGGGTAAACACGAGCAGTACTTC.

This clonotype was observed a few times. The chain recombines TRBV4-3 with TRBJ1-2; D gene ambiguous. The germline CDR1 and CDR2 sequences are LGHNA and YSLEER. Trimming pared 0 bases from V and 0 bases from J, leaving 11 bases between. This CDR3 spans 16 amino acids. The CDR3 bases are TGCGCCAGCAGCCAAGAATGGGCAGGCGCTAACTATGGCTACACCTTC. Its translation is CASSQEWAGANYGYTF.

The rearrangement links TRBV6-1 to TRBJ2-7; 11 nucleotides align to TRBD1. V gave up 1 base and J gave up 3 bases; unmatched junction bases: 2. The CDR3 extends over 15 amino acids. Germline V lookup: CDR1 MNHNS, CDR2 SASEGT. The CDR3 nucleotides are TGTGCCAGCAGTGAAGGGACAGGGGGCATCTACGAGCAGTACTTC. This sequence encodes CASSEGTGGIYEQYF.